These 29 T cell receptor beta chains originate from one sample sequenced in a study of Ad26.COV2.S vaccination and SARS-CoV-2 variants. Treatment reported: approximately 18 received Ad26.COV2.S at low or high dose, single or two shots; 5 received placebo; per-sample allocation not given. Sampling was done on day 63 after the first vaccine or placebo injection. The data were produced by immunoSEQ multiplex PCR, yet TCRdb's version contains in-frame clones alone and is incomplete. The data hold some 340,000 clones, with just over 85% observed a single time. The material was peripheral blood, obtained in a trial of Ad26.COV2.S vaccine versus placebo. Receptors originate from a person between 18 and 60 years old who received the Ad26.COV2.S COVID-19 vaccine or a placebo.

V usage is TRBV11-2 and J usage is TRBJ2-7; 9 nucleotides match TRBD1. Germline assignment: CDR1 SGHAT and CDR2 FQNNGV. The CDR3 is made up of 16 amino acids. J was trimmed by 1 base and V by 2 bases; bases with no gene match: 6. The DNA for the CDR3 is TGTGCCAGCAGCTTAAGTGACAGGGGGTCATCCTACGAGCAGTACTTC. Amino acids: CASSLSDRGSSYEQYF.

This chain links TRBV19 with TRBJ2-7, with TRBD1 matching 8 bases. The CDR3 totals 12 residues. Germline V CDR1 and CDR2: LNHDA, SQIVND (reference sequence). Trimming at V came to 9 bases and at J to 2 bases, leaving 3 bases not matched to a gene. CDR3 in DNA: TGTGCCAGCGGGACAGGACCCTACGAGCAGTACTTC. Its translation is CASGTGPYEQYF.

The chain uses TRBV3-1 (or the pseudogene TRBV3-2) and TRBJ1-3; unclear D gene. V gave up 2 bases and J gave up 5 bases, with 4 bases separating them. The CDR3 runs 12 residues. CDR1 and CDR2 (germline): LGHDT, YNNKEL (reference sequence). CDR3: CASSQRRNTIYF. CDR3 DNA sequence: TGTGCCAGCAGCCAACGGAGAAACACCATATATTTT.

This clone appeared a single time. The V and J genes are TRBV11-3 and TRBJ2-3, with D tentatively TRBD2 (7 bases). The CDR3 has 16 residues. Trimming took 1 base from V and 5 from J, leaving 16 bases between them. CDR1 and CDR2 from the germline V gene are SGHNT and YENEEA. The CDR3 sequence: CASSLGLGGPKDTQYF. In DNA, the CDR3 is TGTGCCAGCAGCTTAGGTTTGGGGGGGCCCAAAGATACGCAGTATTTT.

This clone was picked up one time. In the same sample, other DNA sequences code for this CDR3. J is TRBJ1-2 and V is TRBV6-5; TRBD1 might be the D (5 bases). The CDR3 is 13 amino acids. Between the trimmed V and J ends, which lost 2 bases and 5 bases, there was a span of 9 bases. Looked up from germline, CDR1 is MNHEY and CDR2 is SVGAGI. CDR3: CASSYGAYYGYTF. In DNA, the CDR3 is TGTGCCAGCAGTTACGGGGCTTATTATGGCTACACCTTC.

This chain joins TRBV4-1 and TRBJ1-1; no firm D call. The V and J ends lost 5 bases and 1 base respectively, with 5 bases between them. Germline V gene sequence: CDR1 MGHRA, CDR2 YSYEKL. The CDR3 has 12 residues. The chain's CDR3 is CASSWANTEAFF. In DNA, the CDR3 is TGCGCCAGCAGCTGGGCGAACACTGAAGCTTTCTTT.

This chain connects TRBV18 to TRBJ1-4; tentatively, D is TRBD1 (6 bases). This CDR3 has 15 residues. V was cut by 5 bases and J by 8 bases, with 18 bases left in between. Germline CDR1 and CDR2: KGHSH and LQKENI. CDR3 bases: TGTGCCAGCTCATCATTCGCAGGGGTGGAAGAAAAACTGTTTTTT. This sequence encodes CASSSFAGVEEKLFF.

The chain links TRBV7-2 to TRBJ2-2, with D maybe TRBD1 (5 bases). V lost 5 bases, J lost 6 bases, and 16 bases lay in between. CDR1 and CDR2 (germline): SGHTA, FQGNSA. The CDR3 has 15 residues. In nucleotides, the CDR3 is TGTGCCAGCAGCCTCGCTAGGGGCGTCCCCGGGGAGCTGTTTTTT. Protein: CASSLARGVPGELFF.

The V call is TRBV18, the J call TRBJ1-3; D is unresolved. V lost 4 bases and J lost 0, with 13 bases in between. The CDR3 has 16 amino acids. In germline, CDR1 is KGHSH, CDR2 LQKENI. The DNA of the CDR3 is TGTGCCAGCTCACGCTCAGCCGCCACCTCTGGAAACACCATATATTTT. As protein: CASSRSAATSGNTIYF.

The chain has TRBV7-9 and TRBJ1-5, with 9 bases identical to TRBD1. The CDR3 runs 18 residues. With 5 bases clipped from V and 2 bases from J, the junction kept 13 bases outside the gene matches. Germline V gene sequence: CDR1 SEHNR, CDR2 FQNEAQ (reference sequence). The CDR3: CASSRGTGTGTGNQPQHF. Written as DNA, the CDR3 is TGTGCCAGCAGCCGAGGCACCGGGACAGGGACGGGCAATCAGCCCCAGCATTTT.

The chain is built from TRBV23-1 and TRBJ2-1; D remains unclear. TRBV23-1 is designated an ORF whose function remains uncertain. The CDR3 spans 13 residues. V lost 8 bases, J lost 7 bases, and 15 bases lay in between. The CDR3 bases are TGCGCCAGCGGCGACTCAGATATAAATGAGCAGTTCTTC. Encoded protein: CASGDSDINEQFF.

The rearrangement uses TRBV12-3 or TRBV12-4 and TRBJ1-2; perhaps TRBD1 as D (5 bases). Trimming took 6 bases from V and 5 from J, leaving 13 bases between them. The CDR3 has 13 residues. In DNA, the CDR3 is TGTGCCAGCAGGGGGGACCGAGGTTATGGCTACACCTTC. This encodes CASRGDRGYGYTF.

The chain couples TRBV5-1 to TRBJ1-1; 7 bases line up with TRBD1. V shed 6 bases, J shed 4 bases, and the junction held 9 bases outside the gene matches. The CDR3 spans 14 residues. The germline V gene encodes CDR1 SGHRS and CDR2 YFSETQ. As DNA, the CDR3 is TGCGCCAGCACCAAGGACAGGATGGGCACTGAAGCTTTCTTT. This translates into CASTKDRMGTEAFF.

The CDR3 DNA reads as TGTGCCAGCAGCTTAGGTCAGCGGGTCGGCGATACGCAGTATTTT. Encoded protein: CASSLGQRVGDTQYF. The rearrangement links TRBV11-2 to TRBJ2-3, with TRBD2 as a possible D gene (6 bases). V was shortened by 1 base and J by 6 bases, with 14 bases between the two germline ends. The CDR3 length is 15 residues. From germline, CDR1 is SGHAT and CDR2 FQNNGV.

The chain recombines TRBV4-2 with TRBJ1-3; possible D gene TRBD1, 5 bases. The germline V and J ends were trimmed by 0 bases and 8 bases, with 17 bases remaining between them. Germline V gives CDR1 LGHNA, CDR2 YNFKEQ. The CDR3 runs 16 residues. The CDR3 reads CASSQDQGSFSDTIYF. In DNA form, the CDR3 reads TGTGCCAGCAGCCAAGATCAGGGCTCCTTTTCGGACACCATATATTTT.

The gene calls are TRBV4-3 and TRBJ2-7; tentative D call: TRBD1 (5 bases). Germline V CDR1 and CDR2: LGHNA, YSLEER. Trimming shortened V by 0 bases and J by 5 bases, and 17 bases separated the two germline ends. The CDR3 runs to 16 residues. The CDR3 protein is CASSQDLWILGDEQYF. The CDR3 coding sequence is TGCGCCAGCAGCCAAGATCTGTGGATTTTAGGGGACGAGCAGTACTTC.

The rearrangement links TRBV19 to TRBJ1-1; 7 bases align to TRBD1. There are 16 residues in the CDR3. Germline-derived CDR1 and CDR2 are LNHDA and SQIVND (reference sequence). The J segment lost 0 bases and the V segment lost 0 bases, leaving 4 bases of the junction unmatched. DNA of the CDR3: TGTGCCAGTAGTATAGAATCGGGACAGATGAACACTGAAGCTTTCTTT. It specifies CASSIESGQMNTEAFF. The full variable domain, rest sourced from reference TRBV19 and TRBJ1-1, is DGGITQSPKYLFRKEGQNVTLSCEQNLNHDAMYWYRQDPGQGLRLIYYSQIVNDFQKGDIAEGYSVSREKKESFPLTVTSAQKNPTAFYLCASSIESGQMNTEAFFGQGTRLTVV.

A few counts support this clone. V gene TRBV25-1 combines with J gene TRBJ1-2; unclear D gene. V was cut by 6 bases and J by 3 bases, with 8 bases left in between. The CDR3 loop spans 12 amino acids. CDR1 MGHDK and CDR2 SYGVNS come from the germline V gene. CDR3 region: CASRDGYYGYTF. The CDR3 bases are TGTGCCAGCAGAGACGGCTACTATGGCTACACCTTC.

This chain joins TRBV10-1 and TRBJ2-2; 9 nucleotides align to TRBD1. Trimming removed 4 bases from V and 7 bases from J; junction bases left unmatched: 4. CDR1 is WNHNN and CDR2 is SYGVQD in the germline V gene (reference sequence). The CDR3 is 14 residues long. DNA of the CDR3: TGCGCCAGCAGTGGGGACAGGGCGAGCGGGGAGCTGTTTTTT. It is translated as CASSGDRASGELFF.

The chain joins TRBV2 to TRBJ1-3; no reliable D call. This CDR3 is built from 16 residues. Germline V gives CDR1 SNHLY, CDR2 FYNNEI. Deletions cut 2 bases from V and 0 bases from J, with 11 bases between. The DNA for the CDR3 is TGTGCCAGCAGTGAATTCGGAATATTCTCTGGAAACACCATATATTTT. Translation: CASSEFGIFSGNTIYF.

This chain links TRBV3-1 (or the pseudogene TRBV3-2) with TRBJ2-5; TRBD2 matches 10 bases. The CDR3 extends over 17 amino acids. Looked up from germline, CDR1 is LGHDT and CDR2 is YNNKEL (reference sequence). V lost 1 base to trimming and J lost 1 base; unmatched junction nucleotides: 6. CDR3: CASSQGHLAGVQETQYF. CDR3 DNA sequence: TGTGCCAGCAGCCAAGGCCATCTAGCGGGGGTCCAAGAGACCCAGTACTTC.

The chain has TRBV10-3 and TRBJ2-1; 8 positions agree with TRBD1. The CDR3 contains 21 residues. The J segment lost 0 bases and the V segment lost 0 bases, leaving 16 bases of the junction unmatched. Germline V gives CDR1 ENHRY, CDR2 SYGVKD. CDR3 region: CAISESYAPDRGFPSYNEQFF. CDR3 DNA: TGTGCCATCAGTGAGTCTTACGCGCCTGACAGGGGCTTTCCCTCCTACAATGAGCAGTTCTTC.

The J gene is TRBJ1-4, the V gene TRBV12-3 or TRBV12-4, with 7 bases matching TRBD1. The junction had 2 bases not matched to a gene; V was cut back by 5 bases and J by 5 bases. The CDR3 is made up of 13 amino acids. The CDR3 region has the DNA TGTGCCAGCAGTCTCAGGGGGAATGAAAAACTGTTTTTT. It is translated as CASSLRGNEKLFF.

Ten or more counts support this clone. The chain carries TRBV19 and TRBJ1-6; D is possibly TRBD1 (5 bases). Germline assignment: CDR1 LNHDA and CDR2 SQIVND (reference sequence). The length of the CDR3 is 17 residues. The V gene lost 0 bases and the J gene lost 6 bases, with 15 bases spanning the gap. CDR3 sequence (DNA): TGTGCCAGTAGTATAGATCTAACGCGGCAGGGTAATTCACCCCTCCACTTT. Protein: CASSIDLTRQGNSPLHF.

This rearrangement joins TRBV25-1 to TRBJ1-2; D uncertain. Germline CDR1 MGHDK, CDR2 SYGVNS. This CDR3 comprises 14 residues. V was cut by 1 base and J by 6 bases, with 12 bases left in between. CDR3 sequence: CASSESGRPDGYTF. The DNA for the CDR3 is TGTGCCAGCAGTGAATCAGGCAGGCCCGATGGCTACACCTTC.

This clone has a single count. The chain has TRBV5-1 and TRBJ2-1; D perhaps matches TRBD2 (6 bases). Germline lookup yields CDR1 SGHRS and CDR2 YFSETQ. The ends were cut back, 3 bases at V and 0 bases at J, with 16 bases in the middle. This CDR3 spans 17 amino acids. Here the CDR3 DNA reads TGCGCCAGCAGCTCCAGTCCCGGGGGTAGCTCCTACAATGAGCAGTTCTTC. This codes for CASSSSPGGSSYNEQFF.

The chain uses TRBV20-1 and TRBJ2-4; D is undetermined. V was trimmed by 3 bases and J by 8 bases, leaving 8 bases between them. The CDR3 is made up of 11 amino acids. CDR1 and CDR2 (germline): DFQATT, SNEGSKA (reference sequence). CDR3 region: CSARSMDIQYF. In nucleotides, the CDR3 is TGCAGTGCTAGGTCCATGGACATTCAGTACTTC.

The CDR3 sequence: CASSLRTGAYEQYF. CDR3 coding DNA: TGCGCCAGCAGCTTACGGACAGGCGCTTACGAGCAGTACTTC. This chain uses TRBV5-1 with TRBJ2-7; 7 bases map to TRBD1. V trimming: 2 bases; J trimming: 4 bases; junction bases outside the gene matches: 6. The CDR3 has 14 residues. Germline-derived CDR1 and CDR2 are SGHRS and YFSETQ.

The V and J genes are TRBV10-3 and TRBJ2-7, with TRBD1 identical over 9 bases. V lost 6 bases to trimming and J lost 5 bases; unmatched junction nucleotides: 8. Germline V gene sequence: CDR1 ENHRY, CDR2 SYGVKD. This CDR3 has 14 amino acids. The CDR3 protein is CAIRGPTGGDEQYF. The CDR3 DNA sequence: TGTGCCATCAGGGGACCGACAGGGGGAGACGAGCAGTACTTC.